A single T cell receptor (beta chain) is shown here with its context. Its specificity is unknown. This sample is part of a study of shared clonotypes between healthy human individuals. Study outcomes and limitations: Incomplete sequencing of sorted subsets was indicated by rarefaction despite large depth. Compared with clonotypes that all four donors shared, non-shared clonotypes had lower generation probabilities.

Samples underwent the assay at deep level. Each replicate PCR on the sorted subsets used roughly 200 ng DNA (around 31,000 T cell genomes). Assay: immunoSEQ multiplex PCR; the TCRdb copy retains only in-frame clones and omits some. Among roughly 660,000 clones listed, around 90% were seen once. The clonotype comes from a man younger than 35 in good health. Some clones in this sample may be carry-over from other donors' samples. Source material: memory CD8+ T cells from PBMCs. Subset in this sample: CD45RO+ cells pooled with CCR7-negative TemRA cells.

The CDR3 sequence: CASSARRIRSGANVLTF. The CDR3 DNA follows: TGTGCCAGCAGCGCTAGACGGATCCGCTCTGGGGCCAACGTCCTGACTTTC. The chain couples TRBV28 to TRBJ2-6; D is unresolved. This CDR3 region has 17 residues. Germline V CDR1 and CDR2: MDHEN, SYDVKM. Deletions cut 6 bases from V and 0 bases from J, with 15 bases between.